The source of this T cell receptor beta chain is a study of T cells expressing NK-cell markers. For each CDR3 protein, TCRdb gives one entry from its re-call of the 5' RACE reads, without DNA. The sample table sets out hundreds of thousands of distinct CDR3 sequences. The sample consisted of blood T cells: a sorted CD56 or NKG2C T cell subset, CD4+ or CD8+ T cells, or bulk PBMC T cells (not recorded which). The sequence came from a man aged 18-75 years in good health.

CDR3 amino acids: CASSLGASKNIQYF. V and J are TRBV5-4 and TRBJ2-4. The germline V gene has CDR1 SGHNT and CDR2 YYREEE (reference sequence). The CDR3 covers 14 residues.